A single sample gave rise to the 23 T cell receptor beta chains below, sequenced in a study of blood T cell repertoires in COVID-19. Sequencing was performed with immunoSEQ multiplex PCR; in TCRdb, only in-frame clones are kept and a portion is missing. The sample consists of around 150,000 clones, 70% to 90% of them appearing once. What was sequenced was peripheral blood. These receptors were taken from a man between 35 and 55 years old with acute or convalescent COVID-19.

This clone appeared a few times. V usage is TRBV5-1 and J usage is TRBJ2-7; D possibly corresponds to TRBD1 (6 bases). The CDR3 totals 13 residues. V was pared by 3 bases and J by 3 bases, with 10 bases between. Looked up from germline, CDR1 is SGHRS and CDR2 is YFSETQ. The CDR3 DNA reads TGCGCCAGCAGCTACAGGGTCGGCTACGAGCAGTACTTC. Translation: CASSYRVGYEQYF.

The chain carries TRBV2 and TRBJ2-2; D is unclear. Trimming removed 5 bases from V and 1 base from J, with 11 bases in between. The CDR3 extends over 15 amino acids. Germline V gene data show CDR1 as SNHLY and CDR2 as FYNNEI. CDR3 DNA: TGTGCCAGCAGTTTGGGTCAGGTGAACACCGGGGAGCTGTTTTTT. This sequence encodes CASSLGQVNTGELFF. The full variable domain, in which reference TRBV2 and TRBJ2-2 provide the parts outside the CDR3, is EPEVTQTPSHQVTQMGQEVILRCVPISNHLYFYWYRQILGQKVEFLVSFYNNEISEKSEIFDDQFSVERPDGSNFTLKIRSTKLEDSAMYFCASSLGQVNTGELFFGEGSRLTVL.

This clone was recorded once. The rearrangement joins TRBV11-2 to TRBJ2-4, with 8 bases aligning to TRBD1. V shed 5 bases, J shed 8 bases, and the junction held 5 bases outside the gene matches. Germline assignment: CDR1 SGHAT and CDR2 FQNNGV. This CDR3 contains 13 residues. CDR3 nucleotide sequence: TGTGCCAGCAGCCTCAGGGGGCTCGACATTCAGTACTTC. As protein: CASSLRGLDIQYF.

This chain joins TRBV9 and TRBJ2-3; 10 nucleotides match TRBD2. The trim removed 2 bases at V and 4 bases at J, leaving 4 bases unmatched. There are 15 residues in the CDR3. Germline values: CDR1 SGDLS, CDR2 YYNGEE. The chain's CDR3 is CASSVGGTSADTQYF. The CDR3 DNA reads as TGTGCCAGCAGCGTCGGGGGGACTAGCGCAGATACGCAGTATTTT.

The chain links TRBV5-1 to TRBJ1-5; unclear D gene. V was clipped by 0 bases and J by 7 bases, with 17 bases between them. Germline V gene lookup returns CDR1 SGHRS and CDR2 YFSETQ. The CDR3 runs 16 residues. As DNA, the CDR3 is TGCGCCAGCAGCTTGGGAGGGCTAGGGTCTGGCCAGCCCCAGCATTTT. Its protein is CASSLGGLGSGQPQHF.

The chain combines TRBV5-1 with TRBJ2-3; 8 positions match TRBD2. Germline V gene lookup returns CDR1 SGHRS and CDR2 YFSETQ. The CDR3 covers 13 residues. The J segment lost 6 bases and the V segment lost 8 bases, leaving 8 bases of the junction unmatched. CDR3 sequence reads: CASYSGGSDTQYF. DNA for the CDR3: TGCGCCAGTTACAGCGGGGGATCGGATACGCAGTATTTT.

The gene calls are TRBV19 and TRBJ1-5; 9 nucleotides match TRBD1. CDR3 length: 18 residues. Germline lookup yields CDR1 LNHDA and CDR2 SQIVND (reference sequence). V was clipped by 8 bases and J by 2 bases; unmatched bases: 16. The CDR3, as DNA: TGTGCCAGTTTTCCCACCGGGACAGGGAATTTAGGCAATCAGCCCCAGCATTTT. Translated: CASFPTGTGNLGNQPQHF.

This clone appeared a few times. This rearrangement joins TRBV2 to TRBJ1-3; the D gene is possibly TRBD1 (6 bases). The V gene's germline CDR1 is SNHLY and CDR2 FYNNEI. V dropped 7 bases and J dropped 4 bases, with 17 bases sitting between them. The CDR3 has 15 residues. The DNA for the CDR3 is TGTGCCAGCACCTCTCAGGGGTCTCACGGAAACACCATATATTTT. This encodes CASTSQGSHGNTIYF.

The V call is TRBV4-2, the J call TRBJ1-3; D is possibly TRBD1 (6 bases). The V gene lost 3 bases and the J gene lost 4 bases, with 16 bases spanning the gap. In germline, CDR1 is LGHNA, CDR2 YNFKEQ. The CDR3 length is 16 residues. In DNA form, the CDR3 reads TGTGCCAGCAGCCATGGGACACAACGGAAAGGAAACACCATATATTTT. Protein product: CASSHGTQRKGNTIYF.

The chain combines TRBV11-2 with TRBJ1-5; no clear D. The germline CDR1 and CDR2 sequences are SGHAT and FQNNGV. The CDR3 runs to 15 residues. V was cut by 5 bases and J by 2 bases, with 13 bases left in between. CDR3 in amino acids: CASSPASGGNQPQHF. CDR3 coding DNA: TGTGCCAGCAGCCCAGCTAGCGGGGGCAATCAGCCCCAGCATTTT.

With respect to this clone: The junction shows a germline mismatch at one end, possibly a read error. The V and J genes are TRBV5-1 and TRBJ1-1; no definite D call. Looked up from germline, CDR1 is SGHRS and CDR2 is YFSETQ. This CDR3 is 16 amino acids long. This chain's CDR3 is CASRLGGSDMNTEAFF. The CDR3 bases are TGCGCCAGCAGATTGGGAGGGTCCGACATGAACACTGAAGCTTTCTTT.

The V and J genes are TRBV11-2 and TRBJ2-5; 8 nucleotides match TRBD1. The CDR3 loop spans 16 amino acids. The V gene end was trimmed by 5 bases and the J gene end by 5 bases; junction bases not matched to a gene: 13. The germline V gene has CDR1 SGHAT and CDR2 FQNNGV. CDR3 in DNA: TGTGCCAGCAGCCCAAGGAGGCAGGGGGCAAGGGAGACCCAGTACTTC. This codes for CASSPRRQGARETQYF.

The rearrangement uses TRBV28 and TRBJ1-2, with TRBD1 identical over 7 bases. This CDR3 is 14 amino acids long. The V segment lost 5 bases and the J segment 8 bases; nucleotides outside the gene matches: 11. Germline loops: CDR1 MDHEN, CDR2 SYDVKM. The CDR3 nucleotides read TGTGCCAGCAGTCTCACAGGGGCTTCGAGGGGCTACACCTTC. Translating gives CASSLTGASRGYTF.

The CDR3 is CASTPDREVNEQYF. The CDR3 DNA sequence: TGTGCCAGCACTCCGGACAGGGAAGTTAACGAGCAGTACTTC. This rearrangement joins TRBV2 to TRBJ2-7; 8 bases line up with TRBD1. The CDR3 sequence is 14 residues long. Trimming cost V 7 bases and J 5 bases; bases outside gene matches: 10. Germline V gives CDR1 SNHLY, CDR2 FYNNEI.

This clone occurred a few times. The chain combines TRBV5-6 with TRBJ2-3, with 10 bases fitting TRBD2. CDR1 and CDR2 from the germline V gene are SGHDT and YYEEEE. CDR3 size: 16 residues. Losses at the gene ends were 4 bases for V and 5 bases for J; bases not matched to a gene: 10. In nucleotides, the CDR3 is TGTGCCAGCAGCGACCCATGGACTAGCGGTGTAGATACGCAGTATTTT. Translation gives CASSDPWTSGVDTQYF.

The chain uses TRBV6-5 and TRBJ2-7, with D perhaps TRBD2 (6 bases). The ends were cut back, 6 bases at V and 6 bases at J, with 18 bases in the middle. This CDR3 region has 14 residues. Germline CDR1 reads MNHEY; CDR2 reads SVGAGI. The CDR3 sequence: CASRRGSLTGEQYF. CDR3 DNA sequence: TGTGCCAGCAGGCGGGGATCACTAACGGGCGAGCAGTACTTC.

The chain recombines TRBV5-4 with TRBJ2-1; no definite D call. CDR1 is SGHNT and CDR2 is YYREEE in the germline V gene (reference sequence). This CDR3 is built from 15 residues. Trimming cost V 0 bases and J 0 bases, with 7 bases left between them. CDR3 bases: TGTGCCAGCAGCTTGGGGTCCAGCTCCTACAATGAGCAGTTCTTC. Translating gives CASSLGSSSYNEQFF. Drawing the rest from reference TRBV5-4 and TRBJ2-1, the complete variable domain is ETGVTQSPTHLIKTRGQQVTLRCSSQSGHNTVSWYQQALGQGPQFIFQYYREEENGRGNFPPRFSGLQFPNYSSELNVNALELDDSALYLCASSLGSSSYNEQFFGPGTRLTVL.

The gene calls are TRBV6-4 and TRBJ2-3, with a tentative D call TRBD1 (6 bases). The CDR3 is made up of 14 amino acids. Germline V gene lookup returns CDR1 MRHNA and CDR2 SNTAGT. The V gene lost 6 bases and the J gene lost 2 bases, with 12 bases spanning the gap. This chain's CDR3 is CASSRDTPTDTQYF. The CDR3 nucleotides are TGTGCCAGCAGCCGGGACACCCCCACAGATACGCAGTATTTT.

This sequence joins TRBV6-5 and TRBJ2-5, with 13 bases fitting TRBD2. The junction had 1 base not matched to a gene; V was cut back by 4 bases and J by 2 bases. Germline V CDR1 and CDR2: MNHEY, SVGAGI. The CDR3 has 15 amino acids. The CDR3 DNA sequence: TGTGCCAGCAGTTCACTAGCGGGGGGGCAAGAGACCCAGTACTTC. Encoded protein: CASSSLAGGQETQYF.

The chain uses TRBV7-9 and TRBJ1-1; TRBD1 agrees at 8 bases. This CDR3 is built from 14 residues. J gave up 6 bases and V 3 bases, and 6 bases lay outside the gene matches. CDR1 is SEHNR, CDR2 FQNEAQ, per germline (reference sequence). The CDR3 reads CASSFRGQSAEAFF. The CDR3 DNA reads as TGTGCCAGCAGCTTCAGGGGGCAAAGTGCTGAAGCTTTCTTT.

The chain recombines TRBV3-1 (or the pseudogene TRBV3-2) with TRBJ2-1; 16 bases align to TRBD2. This CDR3 region has 18 residues. Germline values: CDR1 LGHDT, CDR2 YNNKEL (reference sequence). V lost 3 bases, J lost 12 bases, and 14 bases stayed unmatched. CDR3 sequence: CASSQWKGTSGGGFRQFF. The DNA of the CDR3 is TGTGCCAGCAGCCAGTGGAAAGGGACTAGCGGGGGGGGCTTTAGGCAGTTCTTC.

To note about this clone: One end of the junction varies from germline; a read error may be responsible. V is TRBV11-3 and J is TRBJ2-3, with D possibly TRBD2 on 6 matching bases. In germline, CDR1 is SGHNT, CDR2 YENEEA. CDR3 size: 14 residues. CDR3 protein: CASSFGTGTYTQYF. The CDR3 DNA sequence: TGTGCCAGCAGCTTCGGGACTGGCACATATACGCAGTATTTT.

The chain links TRBV7-2 to TRBJ2-5; 10 bases line up with TRBD1. From germline, CDR1 is SGHTA and CDR2 FQGNSA. V was clipped by 7 bases and J by 4 bases; unmatched bases: 6. The CDR3 runs 14 residues. CDR3 nucleotide sequence: TGTGCCAGCATCAAGACAGGGGGCATAGAGACCCAGTACTTC. Translating it yields CASIKTGGIETQYF.